The T cell receptor beta chain described here comes from a study of T cell clonotyping in hematopoietic cell transplantation (dated by TCRdb to about 2021). About the study as a whole: Recipient samples taken before transplant were obtained following cytoreduction. Patients were recruited between late 2015 and January 2017 and followed until late 2020 or death. In the study, 140 or so blood samples were gathered from under 45 consecutive transplant recipients and their related donors.

The study at large found these results: Sample size was limited, and cells were not sorted, so CD4 and CD8 repertoire contributions could not be separated. After transplant, TCR diversity in recipients dropped, and pathologically expanded clonotypes increased progressively from day 30 to day 180. Only a small fraction of recipient repertoires overlapped donor repertoires, with over 95% appearing de novo at the given depth. Inverse Simpson Index values from donors and from recipients before transplant predicted broader TCR repertoire diversity after transplant.

V has 7 bases trimmed and J has 0 bases trimmed; junction bases matching no gene number 9. For CDR1 and CDR2, the germline V gene lists SGHAT and FQNNGV. Measured from the cysteine to the phenylalanine, the CDR3 is 17 residues long. CDR3 DNA only is kept here, 51 bases in frame from base 1. The immunoSEQ assay, a bias-controlled multiplex PCR with V- and J-specific primers, was used to amplify TCR beta CDR3 regions from genomic DNA. In a second PCR step, the CDR3 amplicons were tagged with a proprietary barcode plus Illumina adapter sequences. CDR3 libraries were sequenced on an Illumina MiSeq instrument. The source study handled its data this way. Export and quality control were performed with immunoSEQ Analyzer 3.0, and downstream analyses were performed with R Bioconductor and Immunarch. Only productive rearrangements within the normalized downsampled data set were used in the calculation of repertoire metrics. In the normalized cohort, a clonotype counted as pathologically expanded if the clonotype was larger than 5 templates. Repertoire diversity was measured with the Inverse Simpson Index. To capture all clonotypes, the CMV-specificity analyses were run on the non-normalized data set. The source is immuneACCESS, and TCRdb retained only in-frame sequences with V and J called. Part of the clones is not carried over; for the studies checked, unresolved V genes explain less than half of this, and the remainder is unexplained. D and trimming come from the DNA, and the V and J calls and clone size come from that table. This sample is represented by about 9,000 clones; around 85% of them were singletons. Jointly, the top ten make up under 40% of the sample.

This clone occurred a few times. The specificity of this receptor is unknown. No quality values exist for individual bases; no much larger clone is one base distant. The time point label corresponds to: recipient sample about 28 days before transplant, after cytoreduction. Blood samples were obtained from recipients approximately 28 days before transplant and at days 30, 100 and 180 after transplant. Nuclei Lysis Solution was used to extract genomic DNA from fresh or cryopreserved unfractionated peripheral blood mononuclear cells. This TCR was sampled from a man aged 55-75 years with acute myeloid leukemia. Some clones in this sample may be carry-over from other donors' samples. The chain is encoded by TRBV11-2 joined to TRBJ2-1; 10 of the junction bases match TRBD2. Source: peripheral blood mononuclear cells, taken before stem cell transplant. The encoded CDR3 is CASIAGTSDISYNEQFF. The bases are TGTGCCAGCATCGCCGGGACTAGCGACATCTCCTACAATGAGCAGTTCTTC.